The 28 T cell receptor beta chains listed next were all sequenced from one sample in a study of blood T cells in healthy people across ages. The authors ran a second PCR of about 6 to 11 cycles using a sample-barcoded 5' primer and a J-beta primer mix. In TCRdb, the 5' RACE reads were re-called with MiXCR into one record per CDR3 protein. The sample lists about 570,000 distinct CDR3 sequences, approximately 27% occurring once. The source material was blood. The receptors were gathered from a woman in her seventies in good health.

J is TRBJ1-4 and V is TRBV30; D call uncertain. The germline CDR1 and CDR2 sequences are GTSNPN and SVGIG (reference sequence). The V and J ends lost 1 base and 3 bases respectively, with 15 bases between them. The CDR3 covers 16 residues. CDR3 DNA: TGTGCCTGGAGTGGTACTTTTGGGATCGCTAATGAAAAACTGTTTTTT. Encoded protein: CAWSGTFGIANEKLFF.

This clonotype was observed a handful of times. This chain joins TRBV29-1 and TRBJ2-5; D gene ambiguous. The V gene's germline CDR1 is SQVTM and CDR2 ANQGSEA. The CDR3 consists of 12 residues. Trimming pared 6 bases from V and 2 bases from J, leaving 10 bases between. The CDR3 bases are TGCAGCGTCGAGCAGAGACAAGAGACCCAGTACTTC. It codes for CSVEQRQETQYF.

This CDR3 is CAIGAGTGDDVYGYTF. The CDR3 DNA sequence: TGTGCCATCGGGGCCGGGACAGGGGATGATGTCTATGGCTACACCTTC. This sequence joins TRBV10-3 and TRBJ1-2; 10 bases are a match to TRBD1. This CDR3 is 16 amino acids long. CDR1 ENHRY and CDR2 SYGVKD come from the germline V gene. V dropped 8 bases and J dropped 4; count of bases not matched to a gene: 13.

This clonotype appeared a few times. The chain employs TRBV14 and TRBJ2-5; D gene uncertain. The germline gives CDR1 SGHDN, CDR2 FVKESK. This CDR3 is built from 14 residues. Trimming left V 2 bases short and J 1 base short, with 8 bases between. Written as DNA, the CDR3 is TGTGCCAGCAGCCAAATAGGAACCCAAGAGACCCAGTACTTC. Its translation is CASSQIGTQETQYF.

This rearrangement joins TRBV7-6 to TRBJ2-5; TRBD1 agrees at 7 bases. Germline V gene lookup returns CDR1 SGHVS and CDR2 FNYEAQ. There are 14 residues in the CDR3. V was clipped by 3 bases and J by 5 bases; unmatched bases: 6. The CDR3 is CASSFAHRGETQYF. DNA of the CDR3: TGTGCCAGCAGCTTCGCCCACAGGGGTGAGACCCAGTACTTC.

On this clonotype itself: The junction departs from the called germline gene at one end, perhaps through a read error. The chain recombines TRBV7-7 with TRBJ2-7; the match to TRBD1 covers 8 bases. From germline, CDR1 is SSHAT and CDR2 FNYEAQ (reference sequence). This CDR3 has 16 residues. The CDR3: CASSFIHRGSFYEQYF. DNA for the CDR3: TGTGCTAGCAGCTTTATACACAGGGGGTCTTTTTACGAGCAGTACTTC. Complete variable domain (other parts from reference TRBV7-7 and TRBJ2-7): GAGVSQSPRYKVTKRGQDVTLRCDPISSHATLYWYQQALGQGPEFLTYFNYEAQPDKSGLPSDRFSAERPEGSISTLTIQRTEQRDSAMYRCASSFIHRGSFYEQYFGPGTRLTVT.

This clonotype was detected a few times. The chain uses TRBV7-2 and TRBJ2-5; D possibly corresponds to TRBD2 (6 bases). The length of the CDR3 is 15 residues. Germline V gives CDR1 SGHTA, CDR2 FQGNSA. V was pared by 3 bases and J by 6 bases, with 17 bases between. The chain's CDR3 is CASSFFADYKKTQYF. The CDR3 DNA is TGTGCCAGCAGCTTTTTCGCGGACTATAAAAAGACCCAGTACTTC.

The chain uses TRBV10-3 and TRBJ1-2; TRBD1 is a possible D gene (5 bases). Germline lookup yields CDR1 ENHRY and CDR2 SYGVKD. This CDR3 spans 14 amino acids. Deletions cut 2 bases from V and 8 bases from J, with 15 bases between. The CDR3 loop is CAISEQSGIFGYTF. The CDR3, as DNA: TGTGCCATCAGTGAGCAGTCAGGGATCTTCGGCTACACCTTC.

This clonotype showed up just a few times. This rearrangement joins TRBV11-3 to TRBJ2-1; D unclear. The germline V and J ends were trimmed by 2 bases and 4 bases, with 15 bases remaining between them. Germline CDR1 reads SGHNT; CDR2 reads YENEEA. The CDR3 totals 16 residues. This chain's CDR3 is CASSLKGLGIYNEQFF. In DNA, the CDR3 is TGTGCCAGCAGCTTAAAGGGTTTGGGGATATACAATGAGCAGTTCTTC.

Notes on this clonotype: The germline gene is not matched at one end of the junction; a read error may be the cause. J is TRBJ2-5 and V is TRBV6-6, with 7 bases aligning to TRBD2. The CDR3 contains 11 residues. The germline V gene encodes CDR1 MNHNY and CDR2 SVGAGI (reference sequence). The CDR3 protein is CASSSRAGRFF. CDR3 in DNA: TGTGCCAGCAGTTCCAGAGCGGGGCGGTTCTTC.

V gene TRBV4-1 combines with J gene TRBJ2-7; TRBD1 aligns across 10 bases. Germline CDR1 reads MGHRA; CDR2 reads YSYEKL. V lost 1 base and J lost 4; bases outside the gene matches: 4. This CDR3 has 15 amino acids. CDR3 sequence (DNA): TGCGCCAGCAGCCAAGTCTGGACAGGGGGGTACGAGCAGTACTTC. It specifies CASSQVWTGGYEQYF.

There are many counts of this clonotype. The chain uses TRBV18 and TRBJ2-7; 8 bases are shared with TRBD1. With V trimmed by 6 bases and J by 5 bases, 6 bases remained unmatched. CDR1 and CDR2 (germline): KGHSH, LQKENI. The CDR3 spans 13 residues. CDR3 sequence: CASSRTGLNEQYF. The CDR3 DNA reads TGTGCCAGCTCGAGGACAGGGCTCAACGAGCAGTACTTC.

The chain recombines TRBV3-1 with TRBJ2-3; TRBD2 matches 11 bases. Germline-derived CDR1 and CDR2 are LGHDT and YNNKEL (reference sequence). With 0 bases clipped from V and 15 bases from J, the junction kept 5 bases outside the gene matches. This CDR3 is built from 13 residues. The chain's CDR3 is CASSQDDGLAGYF. Written as DNA, the CDR3 is TGTGCCAGCAGCCAAGACGATGGACTAGCGGGTTATTTT.

The chain has TRBV29-1 and TRBJ2-5; 8 positions match TRBD1. With V trimmed by 6 bases and J by 2 bases, 8 bases remained unmatched. CDR3 length: 14 residues. In germline, CDR1 is SQVTM, CDR2 ANQGSEA. The CDR3 nucleotides are TGCAGCGTAGCCGGGACAGGTTTACAAGAGACCCAGTACTTC. Encoded protein: CSVAGTGLQETQYF.

This clonotype has a handful of counts. The chain carries TRBV2 and TRBJ1-4, with a tentative D call TRBD1 (6 bases). Deletions cut 10 bases from V and 0 bases from J, with 36 bases between. This CDR3 has 22 amino acids. Germline CDR1 reads SNHLY; CDR2 reads FYNNEI. CDR3 sequence reads: CATRAGTHSPSRDRATNEKLFF. The CDR3 bases are TGTGCCACCAGAGCCGGGACACACTCGCCTAGTAGGGACCGGGCAACTAATGAAAAACTGTTTTTT.

This clonotype was counted at least ten times. V is TRBV5-1 and J is TRBJ2-2, with 9 bases identical to TRBD1. Trimming removed 0 bases from V and 5 bases from J; junction bases left unmatched: 2. Germline V gene sequence: CDR1 SGHRS, CDR2 YFSETQ. This CDR3 is built from 15 residues. CDR3 amino acids: CASSLAGTGTGELFF. The CDR3 nucleotides are TGCGCCAGCAGCTTGGCGGGGACAGGGACCGGGGAGCTGTTTTTT.

The chain couples TRBV20-1 to TRBJ2-4; D possibly corresponds to TRBD1 (5 bases). Trimming left V 4 bases short and J 0 bases short, with 10 bases between. From germline, CDR1 is DFQATT and CDR2 SNEGSKA (reference sequence). CDR3 length equals 14 residues. This CDR3 is CSANDRLAKNIQYF. The CDR3 nucleotides read TGCAGTGCTAACGACAGACTAGCCAAAAACATTCAGTACTTC.

This clonotype was recorded a few times. The gene calls are TRBV2 and TRBJ2-2; possible D gene TRBD2, 6 bases. V was pared by 4 bases and J by 7 bases, with 13 bases between. The CDR3 length is 14 residues. CDR1 and CDR2 (germline): SNHLY, FYNNEI. Written as DNA, the CDR3 is TGTGCCAGCAGTGGCCCCTCGGGGGTCGGGGAGCTGTTTTTT. Amino acid sequence: CASSGPSGVGELFF. The full variable domain, with the rest looked up from reference TRBV2 and TRBJ2-2, is EPEVTQTPSHQVTQMGQEVILRCVPISNHLYFYWYRQILGQKVEFLVSFYNNEISEKSEIFDDQFSVERPDGSNFTLKIRSTKLEDSAMYFCASSGPSGVGELFFGEGSRLTVL.

This clonotype has only a few counts. The chain is built from TRBV20-1 and TRBJ2-5; 8 bases fit TRBD2. CDR1 is DFQATT and CDR2 is SNEGSKA in the germline V gene (reference sequence). The J segment lost 1 base and the V segment lost 5 bases, leaving 9 bases of the junction unmatched. This CDR3 contains 15 residues. The CDR3 protein is CSALLRRGAQETQYF. In DNA, the CDR3 is TGCAGTGCTCTACTCCGGCGGGGGGCCCAAGAGACCCAGTACTTC.

The gene calls are TRBV4-2 and TRBJ1-5; tentatively, D is TRBD1 (6 bases). Per the germline V gene, CDR1 is LGHNA and CDR2 is YNFKEQ. The V end was cut by 3 bases, the J end by 4 bases, with 13 bases between. CDR3 size: 15 residues. The CDR3 spells CASSHQGYGNQPQHF. CDR3 DNA sequence: TGTGCCAGCAGCCATCAGGGGTACGGTAATCAGCCCCAGCATTTT.

J is TRBJ2-6 and V is TRBV5-1, with D perhaps TRBD2 (5 bases). Between the trimmed V and J ends, which lost 4 bases and 0 bases, there was a span of 17 bases. CDR1 is SGHRS, CDR2 YFSETQ, per germline. The CDR3 extends over 18 amino acids. DNA of the CDR3: TGCGCCAGCAGCGTAGATCCAACGGGGTGCTCTGGGGCCAACGTCCTGACTTTC. This codes for CASSVDPTGCSGANVLTF.

This clonotype was counted between two and nine times. The chain carries TRBV5-5 and TRBJ2-5; D may be TRBD2 (5 bases). The CDR3 is made up of 15 amino acids. Germline-derived CDR1 and CDR2 are SGHKS and YYEKEE (reference sequence). V was cut by 4 bases and J by 0 bases, with 13 bases left in between. DNA for the CDR3: TGTGCCAGCAGCCCGGACGGGAACTACCAAGAGACCCAGTACTTC. Protein: CASSPDGNYQETQYF.

This clonotype was seen only a few times. One end of the junction does not line up with germline, which may come from a read error. The chain employs TRBV24-1 and TRBJ1-5, with 8 bases aligning to TRBD1. This CDR3 spans 13 amino acids. The germline V gene has CDR1 KGHDR and CDR2 SFDVKD. The DNA for the CDR3 is TGTGCCACCAGTGCTCCGGGACAGGACGCGGAGTATTTT. This translates into CATSAPGQDAEYF.

This clonotype was observed a few times. This chain connects TRBV6-5 to TRBJ1-6, with a possible D match to TRBD1 (6 bases). Germline CDR1 reads MNHEY; CDR2 reads SVGAGI. There are 17 residues in the CDR3. Trimming took off 5 bases at V and 5 bases at J, with 19 bases between the two ends. The CDR3 sequence is CASSHRAIGSNNSPLHF. The CDR3 coding sequence is TGTGCCAGCAGTCACAGGGCTATAGGGTCCAATAATTCACCCCTCCACTTT.

This clonotype occurred a few times. The V call is TRBV10-3, the J call TRBJ1-2; D gene ambiguous. This CDR3 has 15 residues. Germline loops: CDR1 ENHRY, CDR2 SYGVKD. The germline V and J ends were trimmed by 4 bases and 3 bases, with 15 bases remaining between them. The CDR3, as DNA: TGTGCCATCAGTGGAAACGGACCCCGGGACTATGGCTACACCTTC. This encodes CAISGNGPRDYGYTF.

This clonotype was picked up a small number of times. The chain has TRBV3-1 and TRBJ2-6; TRBD1 might be the D (6 bases). V gave up 0 bases and J gave up 0 bases, with 21 bases separating them. The germline V gene has CDR1 LGHDT and CDR2 YNNKEL (reference sequence). The length of the CDR3 is 21 residues. CDR3 protein: CASSQERGSGRPISGANVLTF. The CDR3 nucleotides are TGTGCCAGCAGCCAAGAAAGGGGGTCAGGGCGACCTATCTCTGGGGCCAACGTCCTGACTTTC.

The chain recombines TRBV29-1 with TRBJ1-1; 11 bases are a match to TRBD1. Germline V gene data show CDR1 as SQVTM and CDR2 as ANQGSEA. The junction had 6 bases not matched to a gene; V was cut back by 6 bases and J by 6 bases. The CDR3 is made up of 13 amino acids. DNA for the CDR3: TGCAGCGTGGCGGGACAGGGGGTTCCTGAAGCTTTCTTT. Its protein is CSVAGQGVPEAFF.

A few counts support this clonotype. This chain uses TRBV2 with TRBJ2-5; D remains unclear. CDR1 is SNHLY, CDR2 FYNNEI, per germline. V lost 6 bases and J lost 5, with 10 bases in between. CDR3 size: 12 residues. The CDR3 loop is CASRETSETQYF. The CDR3 bases are TGTGCCAGCAGAGAAACTTCCGAGACCCAGTACTTC.